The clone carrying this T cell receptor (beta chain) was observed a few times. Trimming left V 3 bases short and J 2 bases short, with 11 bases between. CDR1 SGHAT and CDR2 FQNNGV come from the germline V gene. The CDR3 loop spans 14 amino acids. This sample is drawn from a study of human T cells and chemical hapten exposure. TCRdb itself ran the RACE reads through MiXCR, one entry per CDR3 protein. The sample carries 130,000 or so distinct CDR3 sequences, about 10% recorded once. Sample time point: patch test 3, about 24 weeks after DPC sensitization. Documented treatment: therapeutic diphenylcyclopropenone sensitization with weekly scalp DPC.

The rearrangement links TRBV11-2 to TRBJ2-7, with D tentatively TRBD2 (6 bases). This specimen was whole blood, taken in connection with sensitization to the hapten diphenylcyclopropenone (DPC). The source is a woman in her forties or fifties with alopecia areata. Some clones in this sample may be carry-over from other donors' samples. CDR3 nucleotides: TGTGCCAGCAGCTTTGGGGGGTCGGCCTACGAGCAGTACTTC. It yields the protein CASSFGGSAYEQYF.